This entry lists 18 T cell receptor beta chains sequenced from one sample in a study of T cell changes during pregnancy in multiple sclerosis. The method was immunoSEQ multiplex PCR; TCRdb's version includes in-frame clones alone and lacks a portion of them. The sample includes over 70,000 clones, 85% to 95% of them seen just once. The sample here was peripheral blood, taken in the third trimester of pregnancy. The receptors come from a female donor in good health, enrolled as a control in a pregnancy study.

This chain joins TRBV9 and TRBJ2-7, with no clear D. CDR3 length equals 15 residues. Germline loops: CDR1 SGDLS, CDR2 YYNGEE. Trimming pared 0 bases from V and 1 base from J, leaving 11 bases between. CDR3 nucleotides: TGTGCCAGCAGCGTAGGGTCCCCCAGATCCTACGAGCAGTACTTC. It is translated as CASSVGSPRSYEQYF.

The chain joins TRBV9 to TRBJ1-3; no clear D gene. The V end was cut by 3 bases, the J end by 0 bases, with 10 bases between. The CDR3 loop spans 15 amino acids. CDR1 and CDR2 (germline): SGDLS, YYNGEE. The CDR3 loop is CASSGRSHSGNTIYF. The CDR3, as DNA: TGTGCCAGCAGCGGTAGAAGTCACTCTGGAAACACCATATATTTT.

The chain joins TRBV7-2 to TRBJ2-7; the match to TRBD2 covers 7 bases. The germline V gene has CDR1 SGHTA and CDR2 FQGNSA. Trimming at V came to 5 bases and at J to 2 bases, leaving 3 bases not matched to a gene. The CDR3 totals 13 residues. CDR3 bases: TGTGCCAGCAGCCTCACTAGCGCCTACGAGCAGTACTTC. Protein product: CASSLTSAYEQYF.

This chain links TRBV10-3 with TRBJ2-2, with 7 bases fitting TRBD2. The CDR3 runs 18 residues. V was pared by 1 base and J by 0 bases, with 8 bases of the junction left unmatched. From germline, CDR1 is ENHRY and CDR2 SYGVKD. CDR3 bases: TGTGCCATCAGTGAGTTTCGACTAGCTCAAACGAACACCGGGGAGCTGTTTTTT. This translates into CAISEFRLAQTNTGELFF.

This clone was seen just once. The chain uses TRBV4-1 and TRBJ1-5; D perhaps matches TRBD1 (5 bases). Deletions cut 1 base from V and 4 bases from J, with 14 bases between. Germline V gene lookup returns CDR1 MGHRA and CDR2 YSYEKL. CDR3 length: 16 amino acids. The CDR3 nucleotides read TGCGCCAGCAGCCAAGTGGAAGGGGAGGTAAATCAGCCCCAGCATTTT. Translating it yields CASSQVEGEVNQPQHF.

The rearrangement links TRBV28 to TRBJ1-2; no firm D call. The CDR3 extends over 14 amino acids. Germline V gene data show CDR1 as MDHEN and CDR2 as SYDVKM. The V gene lost 6 bases and the J gene lost 4 bases, with 15 bases spanning the gap. The CDR3 DNA reads TGTGCCAGCAGCCCCGGTCCACTCTCCTATGGCTACACCTTC. Protein: CASSPGPLSYGYTF.

The rearrangement joins TRBV5-1 to TRBJ1-5; 7 nucleotides align to TRBD1. There are 14 residues in the CDR3. The V segment lost 0 bases and the J segment 7 bases; nucleotides outside the gene matches: 4. Germline-derived CDR1 and CDR2 are SGHRS and YFSETQ. CDR3 in amino acids: CASSLEGAGQPQHF. CDR3 bases: TGCGCCAGCAGCTTGGAGGGGGCAGGCCAGCCCCAGCATTTT.

The genes are TRBV7-2 and TRBJ1-6, with D perhaps matching TRBD1 (5 bases). Germline V CDR1 and CDR2: SGHTA, FQGNSA. V shed 0 bases and J shed 8 bases, with 11 bases lying between them. This CDR3 spans 15 amino acids. CDR3 in DNA: TGTGCCAGCAGCTTAGCCCGCAGGGTAGATTCACCCCTCCACTTT. Its protein product is CASSLARRVDSPLHF. Looking up the rest from reference TRBV7-2 and TRBJ1-6 gives the full variable domain: GAGVSQSPSNKVTEKGKDVELRCDPISGHTALYWYRQSLGQGLEFLIYFQGNSAPDKSGLPSDRFSAERTGGSVSTLTIQRTQQEDSAVYLCASSLARRVDSPLHFGNGTRLTVT.

V and J are TRBV28 and TRBJ1-6, with 7 bases identical to TRBD1. Germline V CDR1 and CDR2: MDHEN, SYDVKM. The junction had 3 bases not matched to a gene; V was cut back by 4 bases and J by 6 bases. CDR3 length: 14 amino acids. For the CDR3, the DNA is TGTGCCAGCAGTTCCGGGACAGTTAATTCACCCCTCCACTTT. It yields the protein CASSSGTVNSPLHF.

V and J are TRBV6-5 and TRBJ2-1, with unresolved D. The germline gives CDR1 MNHEY, CDR2 SVGAGI. Trimming pared 3 bases from V and 6 bases from J, leaving 12 bases between. This CDR3 region has 14 residues. For the CDR3, the DNA is TGTGCCAGCAGTTATCTCCGACTGGGCAATGAGCAGTTCTTC. Its translation is CASSYLRLGNEQFF.

The chain joins TRBV7-6 to TRBJ1-6; 7 bases fit TRBD1. Germline V gene lookup returns CDR1 SGHVS and CDR2 FNYEAQ. Losses at the gene ends were 7 bases for V and 4 bases for J; bases not matched to a gene: 4. There are 14 residues in the CDR3. The CDR3 DNA follows: TGTGCCAGCAAGTCGGGACAGTATAATTCACCCCTCCACTTT. This sequence encodes CASKSGQYNSPLHF.

The chain employs TRBV7-2 and TRBJ2-5, with 9 nucleotides matching TRBD2. Germline CDR1 SGHTA, CDR2 FQGNSA. CDR3 length: 13 residues. With V trimmed by 2 bases and J by 14 bases, 9 bases remained unmatched. DNA of the CDR3: TGTGCCAGCAGCTTATCCAGACTAGCGGAATTATACTTC. Its protein product is CASSLSRLAELYF.

V and J are TRBV7-6 and TRBJ2-7; D is undetermined. Germline lookup yields CDR1 SGHVS and CDR2 FNYEAQ. This CDR3 spans 17 amino acids. The germline V and J ends were trimmed by 2 bases and 0 bases, with 17 bases remaining between them. The CDR3 sequence: CASSLQVVGSSSYEQYF. In DNA form, the CDR3 reads TGTGCCAGCAGCTTACAGGTTGTTGGTTCCTCCTCCTACGAGCAGTACTTC.

The chain links TRBV28 to TRBJ1-2, with a weak D call TRBD1 (5 bases). Per the germline V gene, CDR1 is MDHEN and CDR2 is SYDVKM. The CDR3 extends over 12 amino acids. Trimming removed 6 bases from V and 7 bases from J, with 12 bases in between. The CDR3 loop reads CASSLRGIGYTF. As DNA, the CDR3 is TGTGCCAGCAGCCTAAGGGGTATTGGCTACACCTTC.

This chain links TRBV5-1 with TRBJ2-1; no firm D call. Germline V gene lookup returns CDR1 SGHRS and CDR2 YFSETQ. The CDR3 contains 13 residues. With 3 bases removed from V and 5 bases from J, the gap between germline ends came to 9 bases. CDR3 nucleotides: TGCGCCAGCAGCTCTGTACAGAACAATGAGCAGTTCTTC. Residues: CASSSVQNNEQFF.

The chain combines TRBV14 with TRBJ2-1; 8 bases are shared with TRBD2. CDR3 size: 15 residues. CDR1 is SGHDN and CDR2 is FVKESK in the germline V gene. J lost 4 bases, V lost 6 bases, and 8 bases had no gene match. DNA of the CDR3: TGTGCCAGCAGACCCACTAGCGGATCTTACAATGAGCAGTTCTTC. This sequence encodes CASRPTSGSYNEQFF.

The chain uses TRBV4-1 and TRBJ1-5, with D possibly TRBD1 on 5 matching bases. Between the trimmed V and J ends, which lost 0 bases and 3 bases, there was a span of 12 bases. The CDR3 is 16 amino acids. Per germline, CDR1 MGHRA and CDR2 YSYEKL. The CDR3 nucleotides are TGCGCCAGCAGCCAAGAAGGACACGATAACAATCAGCCCCAGCATTTT. It encodes CASSQEGHDNNQPQHF.

The chain is built from TRBV11-3 and TRBJ2-2; 9 bases align to TRBD1. The CDR3 extends over 17 amino acids. The germline V gene has CDR1 SGHNT and CDR2 YENEEA. The junction had 9 bases not matched to a gene; V was cut back by 3 bases and J by 4 bases. DNA for the CDR3: TGTGCCAGCAGCTTTATTTTCGGGACAGGGATCACCGGGGAGCTGTTTTTT. It codes for CASSFIFGTGITGELFF.